The rows below give T cell receptor beta chains drawn from one sample of a study of cytomegalovirus exposure and HLA in healthy donors. Libraries were prepared by immunoSEQ multiplex PCR; TCRdb keeps only in-frame clonotypes and omits some of them. The sample holds around 86,000 clones, approximately 93% seen once. The sample taken for sequencing was PBMCs. These receptor sequences come from a young woman in good health and CMV-seropositive. Both conserved end residues are part of each CDR3. D genes are given only for firm matches.

CDR3aa: CSVLEVWRSSYNEQFF; d_gene: -; v_gene: TRBV29-1
CDR3aa: CASSQERAGLAGGHETQYF; d_gene: TRBD2; v_gene: TRBV4-1
CDR3aa: CASSLTGASYTF; d_gene: TRBD1; v_gene: TRBV28
CDR3aa: CASSLAPIETDTQYF; d_gene: -; v_gene: TRBV5-6
CDR3aa: CASSMSGTSIQANEQFF; d_gene: TRBD2; v_gene: TRBV19
CDR3aa: CASSLGLESEKLFF; d_gene: -; v_gene: TRBV5-1
CDR3aa: CATSQGANYGYTF; d_gene: TRBD1; v_gene: TRBV15
CDR3aa: CASSLESADTQYF; d_gene: -; v_gene: TRBV7-2
CDR3aa: CASSPGTSGSSTGELFF; d_gene: TRBD2; v_gene: TRBV5-5
CDR3aa: CASSLAADTQYF; d_gene: -; v_gene: TRBV7-9
CDR3aa: CASSSYRGENNEQFF; d_gene: TRBD1; v_gene: TRBV7-3
CDR3aa: CSGGTGGNEKLFF; d_gene: TRBD1; v_gene: TRBV29-1